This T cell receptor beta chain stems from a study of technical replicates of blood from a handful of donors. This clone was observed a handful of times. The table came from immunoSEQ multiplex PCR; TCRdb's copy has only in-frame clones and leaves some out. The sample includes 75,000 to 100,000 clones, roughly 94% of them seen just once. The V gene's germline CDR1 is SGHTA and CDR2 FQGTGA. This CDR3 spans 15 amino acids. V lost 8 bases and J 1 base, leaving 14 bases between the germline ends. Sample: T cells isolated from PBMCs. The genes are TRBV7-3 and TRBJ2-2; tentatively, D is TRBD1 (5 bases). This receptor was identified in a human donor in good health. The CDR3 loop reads CASAQGRGNTGELFF. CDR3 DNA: TGTGCCAGCGCTCAGGGTAGAGGGAACACCGGGGAGCTGTTTTTT.